This TCR beta chain was identified during a study of Graves' ophthalmopathy and Graves' hyperthyroidism. This clonotype came up many times. Its antigen is currently unknown. Study results and limitations: The model achieved roughly 66% sensitivity and around 78% specificity for ophthalmopathy progression. An 81.08% specificity and 87.88% sensitivity were achieved by a 13-signature model that separated ophthalmopathy from stable hyperthyroidism.

RNA transcripts were the template, and TCR beta CDR3 regions were amplified from them. Scientists carried out first-round RT-PCR using HTBI primers and then a second-round multiplex PCR. Each CDR3 protein gets one entry after TCRdb re-called the multiplex PCR reads with MiXCR. The sample includes more than 1,000,000 distinct CDR3 sequences, about 35% seen only once; the top ten take 11%. The germline V gene has CDR1 LNHDA and CDR2 SQIVND (reference sequence). V was shortened by 5 bases and J by 3 bases, with 10 bases between the two germline ends. This CDR3 region has 14 residues. This clonotype was sampled from an adult man with Graves' hyperthyroidism. The rearrangement joins TRBV19 to TRBJ2-2; D is unresolved. Sequenced material: peripheral blood or thyroid tissue (not recorded which). CDR3 nucleotide sequence: TGTGCCAGTAGTCCGGGTATATACACCGGGGAGCTGTTTTTT. Protein product: CASSPGIYTGELFF.